This note documents a single T cell receptor (beta chain) sequence. This sample is part of a study of blood T cell repertoires in COVID-19. Study context: The study drew acute and convalescent COVID-19 samples from the United States, Italy and Spain. Sources were T cells, B-cell-depleted T cells, or PBMCs; the material itself was cDNA or gDNA.

As originally analysed: Amplified reference gene primers provided the basis for estimating nucleated cell counts. Clones were read by immunoSEQ multiplex PCR, and TCRdb kept only the in-frame ones, dropping some. V, J and clone size reflect that table, while D and trimming were determined from the DNA. The sample lists under 250,000 clones; less than 85% were seen once. Germline V gene sequence: CDR1 ENHRY, CDR2 SYGVKD. V lost 0 bases and J lost 5; bases outside the gene matches: 12. The CDR3 runs to 17 residues. The chain has TRBV10-3 and TRBJ1-1; 7 nucleotides match TRBD1. The sequence was collected from a woman in her 70s with acute or convalescent COVID-19. The material sequenced was peripheral blood. CDR3 sequence reads: CAISESKPGGVGTEAFF. The CDR3 DNA sequence: TGTGCCATCAGTGAGTCGAAACCAGGGGGAGTAGGGACTGAAGCTTTCTTT.